This T cell receptor (beta chain) was found in a study of identifying expanded T cells in peripheral blood. Broader study findings: About 1.2 clones differed between technical replicates, versus about 15 and 19 over time.

Assay used: immunoSEQ multiplex PCR; TCRdb lists only in-frame clones, some missing. The sample consists of more than 75,000 clones, roughly 90% of them appearing once. This clone is a singleton in its sample. The antigen is not known. Germline-derived CDR1 and CDR2 are SGHVS and FQNEAQ. The V and J ends lost 1 base and 0 bases respectively, with 7 bases between them. The CDR3 covers 14 residues. The rearrangement uses TRBV7-8 and TRBJ2-7, with D unresolved. This sequence originates from a person aged 18 to 75 in good health. The sample taken for sequencing was blood. CDR3 coding DNA: TGTGCCAGCAGCTTAGAAAGATACTCCTACGAGCAGTACTTC. This encodes CASSLERYSYEQYF.